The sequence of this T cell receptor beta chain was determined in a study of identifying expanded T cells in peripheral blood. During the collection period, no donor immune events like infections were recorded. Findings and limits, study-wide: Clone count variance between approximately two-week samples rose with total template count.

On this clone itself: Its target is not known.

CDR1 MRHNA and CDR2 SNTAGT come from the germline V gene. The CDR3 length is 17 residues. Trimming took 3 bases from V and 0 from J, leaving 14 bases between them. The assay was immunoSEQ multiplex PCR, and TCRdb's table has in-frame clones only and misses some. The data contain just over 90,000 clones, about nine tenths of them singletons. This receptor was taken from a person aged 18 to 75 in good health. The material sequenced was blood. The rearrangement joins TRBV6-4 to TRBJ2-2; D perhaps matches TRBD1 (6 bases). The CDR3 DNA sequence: TGTGCCAGCAGTGATCCCGGGACATCAACGAACACCGGGGAGCTGTTTTTT. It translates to CASSDPGTSTNTGELFF.